The sequence of this T cell receptor (beta chain) was determined in a study of tumor and adjacent non-tumor tissue in lung cancer. In the study overall: Histology: about a dozen adenocarcinoma, a couple of squamous cell carcinoma, 1 small cell lung cancer.

This sample's RNA came from whole unsorted tissue. More than 3 cm separated this lung sample from the edge of the tumor. The library came from three nested PCR rounds adapted from ARM-PCR protocols. TCRdb itself ran the multiplex PCR reads through MiXCR, one entry per CDR3 protein. The table includes 60,000 to 100,000 distinct CDR3 sequences, just over 75% detected once. CDR3 length equals 13 residues. Germline V CDR1 and CDR2: MNHNY, SVGAGI (reference sequence). The sample holds a few counts of this clonotype. No antigen is known for it. Germline is not matched at one junction end, which may reflect a read error. Study results and caveats: In normal lung, the top 100 clones were significantly more dominant than in tumor. Tumor tissue had significantly higher TCR diversity than normal lung.

This TCR derives from an older man with non-small cell lung cancer. V and J are TRBV6-6 and TRBJ2-3; D is unclear. Sequencing input: distant non-tumor lung tissue. The CDR3 reads CGSSYSLADTKYF. CDR3 coding DNA: TGTGGCAGCAGTTATTCGCTTGCAGATACGAAGTATTTT.